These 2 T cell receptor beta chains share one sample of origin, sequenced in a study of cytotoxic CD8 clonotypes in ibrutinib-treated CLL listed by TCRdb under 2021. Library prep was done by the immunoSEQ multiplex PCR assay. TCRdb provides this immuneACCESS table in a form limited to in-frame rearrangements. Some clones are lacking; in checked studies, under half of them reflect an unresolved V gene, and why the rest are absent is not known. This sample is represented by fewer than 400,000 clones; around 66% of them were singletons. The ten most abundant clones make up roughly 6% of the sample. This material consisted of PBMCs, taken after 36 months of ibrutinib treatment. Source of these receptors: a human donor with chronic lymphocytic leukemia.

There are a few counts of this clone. In nucleotides, the CDR3 is TGTGCCAGCATCGACACAGGGAGAGGAGAGACCCAGTACTTC. Encoded protein: CASIDTGRGETQYF. The chain couples TRBV5-4 to TRBJ2-5; tentative D call: TRBD1 (6 bases). V lost 6 bases to trimming and J lost 4 bases, with 16 bases between them. The CDR3 runs 14 residues. Germline V CDR1 and CDR2: SGHNT, YYREEE (reference sequence).

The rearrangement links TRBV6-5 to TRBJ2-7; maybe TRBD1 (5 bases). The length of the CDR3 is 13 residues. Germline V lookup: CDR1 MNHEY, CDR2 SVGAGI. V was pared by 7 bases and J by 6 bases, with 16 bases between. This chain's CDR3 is CASKRTRVGEQYF. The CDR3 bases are TGTGCCAGCAAACGAACCAGGGTCGGCGAGCAGTACTTC.